This section outlines one T cell receptor (beta chain) sequence together with its context. The length of the CDR3 is 12 residues. V was shortened by 2 bases and J by 12 bases, with 11 bases between the two germline ends. Per germline, CDR1 SGHVS and CDR2 FNYEAQ. Profiled with immunoSEQ multiplex PCR; TCRdb holds only in-frame clones, not every one. Among around 260,000 clones listed, roughly four fifths were seen once. The sample is drawn from a study of blood T cell repertoires in COVID-19. The clonotype comes from a man aged 30 to 39 with acute COVID-19. The sequenced sample was PBMCs or T cells enriched from blood (not recorded which). The V gene is TRBV7-6, the J gene TRBJ2-1; D gene unclear. DNA for the CDR3: TGTGCCAGCAGCTTAAGTAGAACTGCGCAGTTCTTC. Residues: CASSLSRTAQFF. Supplemented by reference TRBV7-6 and TRBJ2-1, the full variable domain reads GAGVSQSPRYKVTKRGQDVALRCDPISGHVSLYWYRQALGQGPEFLTYFNYEAQQDKSGLPNDRFSAERPEGSISTLTIQRTEQRDSAMYRCASSLSRTAQFFGPGTRLTVL.